This TCR beta chain was captured in a study of Tregs in tolerant kidney transplant recipients. Findings and caveats of the study: Validation in larger populations is needed because few patients were studied. This study did not directly address biological reproducibility.

The assay was immunoSEQ multiplex PCR, and TCRdb's table has in-frame clones only and misses some. Of 40,000 to 50,000 clones in the sample, more than 80% were seen once. The germline V gene encodes CDR1 SGHRS and CDR2 YFSETQ. V was clipped by 4 bases and J by 5 bases, with 18 bases between them. This CDR3 contains 16 residues. This clone was detected only once. What it binds is unknown. CD4+CD25+CD127- Tregs, CD4+CD25- non-Tregs, CD4 and CD8 cells were sorted. V gene TRBV5-1 combines with J gene TRBJ1-4; possibly TRBD1 for D (6 bases). The TCR originated in a human donor in good health. The sequencing input was Tregs from blood. The CDR3 reads CASSLALQGSNEKLFF. CDR3 in DNA: TGCGCCAGCAGCCTAGCACTACAGGGCTCGAATGAAAAACTGTTTTTT. The full variable domain, its missing parts supplied by reference TRBV5-1 and TRBJ1-4, is KAGVTQTPRYLIKTRGQQVTLSCSPISGHRSVSWYQQTPGQGLQFLFEYFSETQRNKGNFPGRFSGRQFSNSRSEMNVSTLELGDSALYLCASSLALQGSNEKLFFGSGTQLSVL.